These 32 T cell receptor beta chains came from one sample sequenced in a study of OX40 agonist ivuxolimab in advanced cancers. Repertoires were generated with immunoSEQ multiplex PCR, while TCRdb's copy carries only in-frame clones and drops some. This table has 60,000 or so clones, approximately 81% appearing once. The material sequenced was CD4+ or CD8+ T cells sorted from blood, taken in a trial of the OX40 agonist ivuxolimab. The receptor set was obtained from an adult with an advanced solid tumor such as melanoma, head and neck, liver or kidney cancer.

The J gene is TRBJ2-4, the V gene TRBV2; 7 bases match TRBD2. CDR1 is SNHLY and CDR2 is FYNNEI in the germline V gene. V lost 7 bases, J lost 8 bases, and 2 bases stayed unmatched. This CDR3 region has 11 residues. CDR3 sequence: CASTRGDIQYF. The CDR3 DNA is TGTGCCAGCACCCGGGGGGACATTCAGTACTTC.

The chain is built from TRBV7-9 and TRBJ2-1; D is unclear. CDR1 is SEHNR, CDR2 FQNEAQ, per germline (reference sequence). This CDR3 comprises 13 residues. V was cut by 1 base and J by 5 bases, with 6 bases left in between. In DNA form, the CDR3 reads TGTGCCAGCAGCTTAGTTTCCGACAATGAGCAGTTCTTC. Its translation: CASSLVSDNEQFF. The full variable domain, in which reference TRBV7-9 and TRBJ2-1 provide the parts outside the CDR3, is DTGVSQNPRHKITKRGQNVTFRCDPISEHNRLYWYRQTLGQGPEFLTYFQNEAQLEKSRLLSDRFSAERPKGSFSTLEIQRTEQGDSAMYLCASSLVSDNEQFFGPGTRLTVL.

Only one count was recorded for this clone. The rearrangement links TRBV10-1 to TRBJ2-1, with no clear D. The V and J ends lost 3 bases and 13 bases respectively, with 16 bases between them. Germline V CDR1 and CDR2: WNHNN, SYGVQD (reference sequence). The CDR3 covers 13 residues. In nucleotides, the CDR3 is TGCGCCAGCAGTGAAAGTCCGAACCCCCACCAGTTCTTC. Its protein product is CASSESPNPHQFF.

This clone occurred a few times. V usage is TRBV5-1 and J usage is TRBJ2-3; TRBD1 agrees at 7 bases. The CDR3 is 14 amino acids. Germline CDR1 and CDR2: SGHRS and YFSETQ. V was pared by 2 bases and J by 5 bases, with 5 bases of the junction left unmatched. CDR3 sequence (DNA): TGCGCCAGCAGCTTCGACAGGGCGGGAGATACGCAGTATTTT. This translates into CASSFDRAGDTQYF.

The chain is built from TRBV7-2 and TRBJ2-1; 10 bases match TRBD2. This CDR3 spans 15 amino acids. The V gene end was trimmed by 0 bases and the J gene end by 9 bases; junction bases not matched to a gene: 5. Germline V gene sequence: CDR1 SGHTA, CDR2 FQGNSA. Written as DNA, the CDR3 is TGTGCCAGCAGCTTAGCACTAGCGGGATACGGTGAGCAGTTCTTC. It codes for CASSLALAGYGEQFF.

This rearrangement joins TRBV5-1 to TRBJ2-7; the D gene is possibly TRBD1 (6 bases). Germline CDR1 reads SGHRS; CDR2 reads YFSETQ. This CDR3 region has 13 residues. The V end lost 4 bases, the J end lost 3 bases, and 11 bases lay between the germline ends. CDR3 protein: CASSPDRDYEQYF. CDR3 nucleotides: TGCGCCAGCAGCCCGGACAGAGACTACGAGCAGTACTTC.

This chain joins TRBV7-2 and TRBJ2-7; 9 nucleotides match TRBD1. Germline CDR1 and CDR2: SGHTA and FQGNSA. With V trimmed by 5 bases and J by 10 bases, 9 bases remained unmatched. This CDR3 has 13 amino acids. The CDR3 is CASSDGTGLKQYF. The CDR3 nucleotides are TGTGCCAGCAGCGACGGGACAGGGCTTAAACAGTACTTC.

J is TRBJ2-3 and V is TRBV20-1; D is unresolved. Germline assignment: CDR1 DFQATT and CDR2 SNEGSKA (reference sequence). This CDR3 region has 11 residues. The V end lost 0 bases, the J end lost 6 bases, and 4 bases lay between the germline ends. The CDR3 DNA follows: TGCAGTGCTAGAGATCAGGATACGCAGTATTTT. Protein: CSARDQDTQYF.

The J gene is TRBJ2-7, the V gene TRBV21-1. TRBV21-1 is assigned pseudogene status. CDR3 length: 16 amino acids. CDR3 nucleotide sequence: TGTGCCAGCAGCAAAGGGGGCAGGGGAGGCCCCTACGAGCAGTACTTC. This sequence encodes CASSKGGRGGPYEQYF.

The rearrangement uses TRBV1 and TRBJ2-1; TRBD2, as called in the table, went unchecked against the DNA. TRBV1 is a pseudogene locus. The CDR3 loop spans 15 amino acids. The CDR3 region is CTSSQDLDGECEQFF. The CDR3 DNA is TGCACCAGCAGCCAAGATTTAGACGGGGAATGTGAGCAGTTCTTC.

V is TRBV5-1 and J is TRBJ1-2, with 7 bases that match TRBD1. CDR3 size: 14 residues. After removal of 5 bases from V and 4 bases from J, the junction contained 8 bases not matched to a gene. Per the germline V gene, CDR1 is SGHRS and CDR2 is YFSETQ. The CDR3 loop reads CASRLTGYAYGYTF. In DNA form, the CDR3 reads TGCGCCAGCAGGTTGACAGGGTATGCCTATGGCTACACCTTC.

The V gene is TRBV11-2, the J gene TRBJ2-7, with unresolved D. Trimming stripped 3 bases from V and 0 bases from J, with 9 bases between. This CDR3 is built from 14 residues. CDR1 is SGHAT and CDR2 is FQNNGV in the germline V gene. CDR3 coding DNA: TGTGCCAGCAGCTTCCAGACGAGCTCCTACGAGCAGTACTTC. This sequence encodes CASSFQTSSYEQYF.

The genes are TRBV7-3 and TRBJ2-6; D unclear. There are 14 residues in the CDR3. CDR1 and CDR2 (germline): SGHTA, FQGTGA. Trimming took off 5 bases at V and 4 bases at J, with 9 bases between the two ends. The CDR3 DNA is TGTGCCAGCAGCGAAGGGATCGGGGCCAACGTCCTGACTTTC. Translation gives CASSEGIGANVLTF.

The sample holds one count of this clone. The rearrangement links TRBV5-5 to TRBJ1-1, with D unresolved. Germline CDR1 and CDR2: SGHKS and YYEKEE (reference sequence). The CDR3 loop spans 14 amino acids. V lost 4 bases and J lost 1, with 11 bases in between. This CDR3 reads CASSHPDGNTEAFF. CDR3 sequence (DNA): TGTGCCAGCAGCCACCCGGACGGGAACACTGAAGCTTTCTTT.

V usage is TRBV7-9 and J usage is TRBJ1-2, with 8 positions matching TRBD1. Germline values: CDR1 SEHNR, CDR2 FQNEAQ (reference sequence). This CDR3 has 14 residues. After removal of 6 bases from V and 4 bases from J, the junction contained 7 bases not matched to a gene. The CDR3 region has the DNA TGTGCCAGCAGGAACCAGGGGGCGAGCTATGGCTACACCTTC. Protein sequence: CASRNQGASYGYTF.

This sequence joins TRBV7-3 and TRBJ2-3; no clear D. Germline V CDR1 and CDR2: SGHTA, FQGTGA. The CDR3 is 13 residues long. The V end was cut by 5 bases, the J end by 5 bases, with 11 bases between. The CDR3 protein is CASSPSVLDTQYF. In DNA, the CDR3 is TGTGCCAGCAGCCCGTCCGTCTTAGATACGCAGTATTTT.

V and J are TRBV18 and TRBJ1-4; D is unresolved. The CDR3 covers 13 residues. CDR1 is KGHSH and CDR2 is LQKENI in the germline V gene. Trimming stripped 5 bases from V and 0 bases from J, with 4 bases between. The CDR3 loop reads CASSSATNEKLFF. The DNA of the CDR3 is TGTGCCAGCTCAAGCGCAACTAATGAAAAACTGTTTTTT.

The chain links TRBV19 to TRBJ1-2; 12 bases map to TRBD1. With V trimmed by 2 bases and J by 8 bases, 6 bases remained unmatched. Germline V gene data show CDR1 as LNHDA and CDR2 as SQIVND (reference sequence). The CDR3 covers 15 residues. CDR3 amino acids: CASSIWGQGARGYTF. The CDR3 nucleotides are TGTGCCAGTAGTATATGGGGACAGGGGGCGAGAGGCTACACCTTC.

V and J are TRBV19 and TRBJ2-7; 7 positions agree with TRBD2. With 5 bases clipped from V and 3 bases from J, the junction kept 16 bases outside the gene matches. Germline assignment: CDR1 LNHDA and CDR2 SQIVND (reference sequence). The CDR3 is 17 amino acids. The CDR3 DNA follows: TGTGCCAGTAGTGCGGCGGGAGTTCTCTGGGGAGGCTACGAGCAGTACTTC. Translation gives CASSAAGVLWGGYEQYF.

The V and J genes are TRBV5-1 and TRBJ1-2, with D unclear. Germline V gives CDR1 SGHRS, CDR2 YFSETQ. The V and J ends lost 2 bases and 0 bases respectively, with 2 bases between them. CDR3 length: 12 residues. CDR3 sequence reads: CASSFSNYGYTF. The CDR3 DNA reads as TGCGCCAGCAGCTTCTCTAACTATGGCTACACCTTC.

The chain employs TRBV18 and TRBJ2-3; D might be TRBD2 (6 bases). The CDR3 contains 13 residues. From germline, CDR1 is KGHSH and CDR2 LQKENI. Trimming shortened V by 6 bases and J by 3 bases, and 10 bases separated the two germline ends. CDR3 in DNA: TGTGCCAGCTCGTCGCGGGAAACAGATACGCAGTATTTT. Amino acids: CASSSRETDTQYF. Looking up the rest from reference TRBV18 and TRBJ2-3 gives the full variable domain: NAGVMQNPRHLVRRRGQEARLRCSPMKGHSHVYWYRQLPEEGLKFMVYLQKENIIDESGMPKERFSAEFPKEGPSILRIQQVVRGDSAAYFCASSSRETDTQYFGPGTRLTVL.

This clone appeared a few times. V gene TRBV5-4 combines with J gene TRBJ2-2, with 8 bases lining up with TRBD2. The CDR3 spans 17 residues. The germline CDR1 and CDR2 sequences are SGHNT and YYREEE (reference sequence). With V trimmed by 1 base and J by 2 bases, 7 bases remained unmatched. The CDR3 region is CASSLSGGRFNTGELFF. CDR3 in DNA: TGTGCCAGCAGCTTGTCTGGCGGGAGGTTCAACACCGGGGAGCTGTTTTTT. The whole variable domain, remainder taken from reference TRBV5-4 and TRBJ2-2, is ETGVTQSPTHLIKTRGQQVTLRCSSQSGHNTVSWYQQALGQGPQFIFQYYREEENGRGNFPPRFSGLQFPNYSSELNVNALELDDSALYLCASSLSGGRFNTGELFFGEGSRLTVL.

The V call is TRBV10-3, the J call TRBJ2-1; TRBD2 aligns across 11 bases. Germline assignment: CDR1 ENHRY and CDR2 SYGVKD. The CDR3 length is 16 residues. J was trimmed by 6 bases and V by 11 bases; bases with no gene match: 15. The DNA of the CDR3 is TGTGCCTTAGTTGACTGGACTAGCGGGCCCCCCAATGAGCAGTTCTTC. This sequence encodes CALVDWTSGPPNEQFF.

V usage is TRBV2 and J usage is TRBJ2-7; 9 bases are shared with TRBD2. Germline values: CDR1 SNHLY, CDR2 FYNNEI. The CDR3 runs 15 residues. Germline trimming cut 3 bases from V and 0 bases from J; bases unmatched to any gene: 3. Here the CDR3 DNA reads TGTGCCAGCAGTGACTTTAGCGGGGGCTCCTACGAGCAGTACTTC. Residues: CASSDFSGGSYEQYF.

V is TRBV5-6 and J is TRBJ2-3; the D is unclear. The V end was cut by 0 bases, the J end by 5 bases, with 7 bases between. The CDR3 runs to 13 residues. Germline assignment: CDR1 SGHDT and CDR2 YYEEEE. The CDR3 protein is CASSLDVLDTQYF. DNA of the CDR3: TGTGCCAGCAGCTTGGATGTCTTAGATACGCAGTATTTT.

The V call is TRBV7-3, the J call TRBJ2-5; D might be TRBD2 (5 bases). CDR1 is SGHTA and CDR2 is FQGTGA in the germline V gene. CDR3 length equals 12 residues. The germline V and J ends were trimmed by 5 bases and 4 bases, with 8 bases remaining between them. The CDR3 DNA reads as TGTGCCAGCAGCGAGGGTGGAGAGACCCAGTACTTC. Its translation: CASSEGGETQYF.

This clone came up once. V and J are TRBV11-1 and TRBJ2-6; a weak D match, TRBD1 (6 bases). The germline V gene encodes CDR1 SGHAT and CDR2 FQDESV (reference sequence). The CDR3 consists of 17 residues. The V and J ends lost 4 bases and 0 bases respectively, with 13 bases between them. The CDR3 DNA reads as TGTGCCAGCAGCTCCCGACAGGCCTACTCTGGGGCCAACGTCCTGACTTTC. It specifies CASSSRQAYSGANVLTF.

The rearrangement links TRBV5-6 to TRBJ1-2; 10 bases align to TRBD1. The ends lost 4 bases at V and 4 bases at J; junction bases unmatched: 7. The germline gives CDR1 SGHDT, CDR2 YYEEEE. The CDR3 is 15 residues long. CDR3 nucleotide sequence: TGTGCCAGCAGCGTCCGGGACAGGGGAACCTATGGCTACACCTTC. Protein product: CASSVRDRGTYGYTF.

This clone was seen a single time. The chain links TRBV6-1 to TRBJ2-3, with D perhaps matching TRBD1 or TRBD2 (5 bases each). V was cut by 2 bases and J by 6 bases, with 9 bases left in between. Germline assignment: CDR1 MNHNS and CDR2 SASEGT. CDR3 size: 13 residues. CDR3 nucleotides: TGTGCCAGCAGTGAAAGTTGGGGGGATACGCAGTATTTT. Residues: CASSESWGDTQYF.

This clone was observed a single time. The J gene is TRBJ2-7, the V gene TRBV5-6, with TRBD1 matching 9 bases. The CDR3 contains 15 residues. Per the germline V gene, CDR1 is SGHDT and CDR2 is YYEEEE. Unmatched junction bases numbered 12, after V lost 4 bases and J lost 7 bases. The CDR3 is CASSTLRDRASEQYF. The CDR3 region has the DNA TGTGCCAGCAGCACCCTCCGGGACAGGGCGAGTGAGCAGTACTTC.

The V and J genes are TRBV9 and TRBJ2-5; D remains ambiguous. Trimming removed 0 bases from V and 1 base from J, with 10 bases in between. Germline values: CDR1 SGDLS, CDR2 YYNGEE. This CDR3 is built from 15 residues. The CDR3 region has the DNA TGTGCCAGCAGCGTAGGACCAGCCCCCCAAGAGACCCAGTACTTC. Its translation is CASSVGPAPQETQYF. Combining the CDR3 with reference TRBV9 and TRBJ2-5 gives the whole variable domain DSGVTQTPKHLITATGQRVTLRCSPRSGDLSVYWYQQSLDQGLQFLIQYYNGEERAKGNILERFSAQQFPDLHSELNLSSLELGDSALYFCASSVGPAPQETQYFGPGTRLLVL.

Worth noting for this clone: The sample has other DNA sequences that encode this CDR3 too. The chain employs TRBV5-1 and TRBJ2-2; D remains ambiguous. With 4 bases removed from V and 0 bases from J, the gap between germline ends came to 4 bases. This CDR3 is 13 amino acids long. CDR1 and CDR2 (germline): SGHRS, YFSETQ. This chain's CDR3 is CASSTSNTGELFF. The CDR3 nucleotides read TGCGCCAGCAGCACATCGAACACCGGGGAGCTGTTTTTT.